Each of the 6 T cell receptor beta chains below was sequenced from the same sample in a study of blood T cells in healthy people across ages (dated by TCRdb to about 2015). The library was built by means of 5' RACE. TCRdb lists the instrument as Illumina HiSeq 2500. The second PCR ran for about 6 to 12 cycles and used a J-beta primer mix along with a sample-barcoded 5' primer. The public reads were reprocessed in TCRdb via fastp at Q25 and MiXCR, keeping in-frame beta chains. Rows are unified per CDR3 protein, each entry keeping the most common DNA and genes. The sample table shows 600,000 to 650,000 distinct CDR3 sequences, and roughly 53% are seen once. Clones ranked in the top ten supply over 30% of the sample. The sample consisted of blood. The receptor set was obtained from a man in his 60s in good health.

The V and J genes are TRBV7-8 and TRBJ2-5, with D perhaps assigned TRBD1 or TRBD2 (6 bases each). CDR1 and CDR2 from the germline V gene are SGHVS and FQNEAQ. This CDR3 is 15 amino acids long. Trimming removed 1 base from V and 5 bases from J, with 14 bases in between. The CDR3 nucleotides read TGTGCCAGCAGCTTAGGGGGGGCCGGATTTGAGACCCAGTACTTC. Translated: CASSLGGAGFETQYF.

The V call is TRBV28, the J call TRBJ2-1; D possibly uses TRBD1 or TRBD2 (5 bases each). Trimming removed 8 bases from V and 2 bases from J, with 16 bases in between. The germline gives CDR1 MDHEN, CDR2 SYDVKM. CDR3 length: 15 residues. The DNA for the CDR3 is TGTGCCAGCTACTGGGGGAAGGGTCCCTACAATGAGCAGTTCTTC. It codes for CASYWGKGPYNEQFF.

The V gene is TRBV6-5, the J gene TRBJ1-5, with a weak D call TRBD1 (5 bases). The V end lost 6 bases, the J end lost 2 bases, and 14 bases lay between the germline ends. The germline CDR1 and CDR2 sequences are MNHEY and SVGAGI. The CDR3 loop spans 15 amino acids. CDR3 DNA: TGTGCCAGCAGACAACAGGCGGGGGGCAATCAGCCCCAGCATTTT. This codes for CASRQQAGGNQPQHF.

The chain combines TRBV3-1 with TRBJ2-5; weak D call: TRBD2 (6 bases). CDR3 length: 15 residues. Germline lookup yields CDR1 LGHDT and CDR2 YNNKEL (reference sequence). V lost 5 bases and J lost 0, with 13 bases in between. CDR3: CASSDHGGYQETQYF. In DNA form, the CDR3 reads TGTGCCAGCAGCGACCATGGAGGGTACCAAGAGACCCAGTACTTC.

The CDR3 loop is CSGRLGSGVGPDTQYF. The DNA of the CDR3 is TGCAGCGGGCGGCTAGGTAGCGGGGTGGGGCCAGATACGCAGTATTTT. The V and J genes are TRBV29-1 and TRBJ2-3; 8 nucleotides align to TRBD2. This CDR3 has 16 residues. V lost 7 bases to trimming and J lost 4 bases; unmatched junction nucleotides: 16. Germline loops: CDR1 SQVTM, CDR2 ANQGSEA.

The J gene is TRBJ2-3, the V gene TRBV20-1; 10 positions match TRBD2. After removal of 6 bases from V and 6 bases from J, the junction contained 9 bases not matched to a gene. The CDR3 has 14 amino acids. Germline CDR1 DFQATT, CDR2 SNEGSKA (reference sequence). This chain's CDR3 is CSATGLASADTQYF. As DNA, the CDR3 is TGCAGTGCAACGGGACTAGCGTCCGCGGATACGCAGTATTTT.